The 14 T cell receptor beta chains below all came from one sample that was sequenced in a study of shared clonotypes between healthy human individuals (dated by TCRdb to about 2020). Libraries were built with the immunoSEQ multiplex PCR assay. What TCRdb holds here is the immuneACCESS table cut down to in-frame rearrangements. Part of the clones is not present; checked against another copy, under half of the missing clones reflect an unresolved V gene, and the others are unexplained. Counted in this sample were some 1,900,000 clones; approximately 95% of them appeared once. The leading ten clones occupy more than 0.9% of the sample. CD8 naive samples consisted of CD45RO-negative cells that were positively selected for CCR7, yielding a CD45RA+CCR7+ population without TemRA cells. The sample was naive CD8+ T cells sorted from blood. The cell subset or site label, read with the paper, signifies: CD45RA+CCR7+. The receptors originated from a man younger than 30 in good health.

The V gene is TRBV5-1, the J gene TRBJ1-2; the D is unclear. Germline loops: CDR1 SGHRS, CDR2 YFSETQ. The CDR3 consists of 15 residues. With 0 bases removed from V and 4 bases from J, the gap between germline ends came to 13 bases. CDR3 sequence: CASSLAGPEFYGYTF. CDR3 coding DNA: TGCGCCAGCAGCTTGGCCGGGCCCGAATTCTATGGCTACACCTTC.

The chain combines TRBV25-1 with TRBJ2-7; 7 nucleotides line up with TRBD2. Germline V gene sequence: CDR1 MGHDK, CDR2 SYGVNS. Trimming took 3 bases from V and 6 from J; bases not matched to a gene: 5. CDR3 size: 13 residues. Written as DNA, the CDR3 is TGTGCCAGCAGTGACCTACCTAGCGGCGAGCAGTACTTC. Amino acids: CASSDLPSGEQYF.

This clone was seen a single time. The CDR3 DNA reads TGTGCCAGCAGCTTAGGACTAGCGGGGGCGACGAACACCGGGGAGCTGTTTTTT. It specifies CASSLGLAGATNTGELFF. V and J are TRBV7-3 and TRBJ2-2, with 13 bases identical to TRBD2. CDR1 and CDR2 (germline): SGHTA, FQGTGA. This CDR3 has 18 residues. With V trimmed by 2 bases and J by 0 bases, 3 bases remained unmatched.

This rearrangement joins TRBV6-1 to TRBJ2-7, with 9 bases identical to TRBD2. J gave up 3 bases and V 3 bases, and 6 bases lay outside the gene matches. The CDR3 is 15 residues long. The V gene's germline CDR1 is MNHNS and CDR2 SASEGT. CDR3 protein: CASSDGSGRIYEQYF. CDR3 bases: TGTGCCAGCAGTGACGGTAGCGGGAGAATCTACGAGCAGTACTTC.

This chain joins TRBV19 and TRBJ2-3, with a possible D match to TRBD2 (6 bases). Germline CDR1 is LNHDA and CDR2 is SQIVND (reference sequence). The CDR3 length is 16 residues. Between the trimmed V and J ends, which lost 3 bases and 2 bases, there was a span of 15 bases. The CDR3 coding sequence is TGTGCCAGTAGTATCAGCCGGGGGATGGTCACAGATACGCAGTATTTT. This codes for CASSISRGMVTDTQYF. The complete variable domain, with remaining parts taken from reference TRBV19 and TRBJ2-3, reads DGGITQSPKYLFRKEGQNVTLSCEQNLNHDAMYWYRQDPGQGLRLIYYSQIVNDFQKGDIAEGYSVSREKKESFPLTVTSAQKNPTAFYLCASSISRGMVTDTQYFGPGTRLTVL.

The rearrangement uses TRBV10-1 and TRBJ2-7; D not certain. V was cut by 0 bases and J by 5 bases, with 14 bases left in between. Germline V CDR1 and CDR2: WNHNN, SYGVQD (reference sequence). The CDR3 spans 15 residues. The CDR3 bases are TGCGCCAGCAGTGAGTCTCAGGAATTTCTGCACGAGCAGTACTTC. It encodes CASSESQEFLHEQYF.

The chain employs TRBV7-9 and TRBJ1-1; no clear D gene. The V end was cut by 0 bases, the J end by 1 base, with 6 bases between. The CDR3 totals 14 residues. Germline loops: CDR1 SEHNR, CDR2 FQNEAQ (reference sequence). CDR3 protein: CASSLAGENTEAFF. The DNA for the CDR3 is TGTGCCAGCAGCTTAGCGGGTGAGAACACTGAAGCTTTCTTT.

The V and J genes are TRBV7-9 and TRBJ2-7; no clear D gene. V lost 5 bases, J lost 6 bases, and 8 bases lay in between. Germline V gene data show CDR1 as SEHNR and CDR2 as FQNEAQ (reference sequence). The CDR3 is 11 residues long. The CDR3 here is CASSLQSEQYF. CDR3 bases: TGTGCCAGCAGCCTCCAATCCGAGCAGTACTTC.

This chain uses TRBV6-6 with TRBJ1-5; TRBD1 might be the D (5 bases). The CDR3 runs to 15 residues. The ends were cut back, 0 bases at V and 9 bases at J, with 15 bases in the middle. Germline values: CDR1 MNHNY, CDR2 SVGAGI (reference sequence). The CDR3 loop is CASSYSIGNGGPQHF. The CDR3 DNA sequence: TGTGCCAGCAGTTACTCGATAGGCAACGGGGGGCCCCAGCATTTT.

This sequence joins TRBV4-1 and TRBJ2-3, with no clear D. The CDR3 has 17 amino acids. CDR1 and CDR2 from the germline V gene are MGHRA and YSYEKL. V was clipped by 3 bases and J by 0 bases, with 16 bases between them. This chain's CDR3 is CASSQAWTSLSTDTQYF. CDR3 sequence (DNA): TGCGCCAGCAGCCAGGCATGGACGTCGCTTAGCACAGATACGCAGTATTTT.

V is TRBV15 and J is TRBJ1-4; D is uncertain. Germline lookup yields CDR1 LNHNV and CDR2 YYDKDF (reference sequence). The CDR3 extends over 12 amino acids. V gave up 7 bases and J gave up 7 bases, with 10 bases separating them. The CDR3 nucleotides read TGTGCCACCACACAGTCGGGTGAAAAACTGTTTTTT. The encoded protein is CATTQSGEKLFF. Supplemented by reference TRBV15 and TRBJ1-4, the full variable domain reads DAMVIQNPRYQVTQFGKPVTLSCSQTLNHNVMYWYQQKSSQAPKLLFHYYDKDFNNEADTPDNFQSRRPNTSFCFLDIRSPGLGDTAMYLCATTQSGEKLFFGSGTQLSVL.

This sequence joins TRBV11-3 and TRBJ2-7; D call uncertain. Trimming pared 5 bases from V and 5 bases from J, leaving 10 bases between. The germline V gene encodes CDR1 SGHNT and CDR2 YENEEA. The CDR3 is 12 amino acids. CDR3 amino acids: CASSRCTNEQYF. In nucleotides, the CDR3 is TGTGCCAGCAGCAGGTGTACGAACGAGCAGTACTTC.

V gene TRBV29-1 combines with J gene TRBJ2-2; D possibly matches TRBD1 or TRBD2 (5 bases each). CDR1 SQVTM and CDR2 ANQGSEA come from the germline V gene. The CDR3 spans 13 residues. Trimming shortened V by 6 bases and J by 0 bases, and 8 bases separated the two germline ends. The CDR3 DNA reads TGCAGCGTCGGGACGTCGAACACCGGGGAGCTGTTTTTT. Translation gives CSVGTSNTGELFF.

With regard to this clone: The same CDR3 also results from other DNA sequences found in this sample. The chain links TRBV27 to TRBJ1-3, with D unresolved. The length of the CDR3 is 14 residues. Germline V gene sequence: CDR1 MNHEY, CDR2 SMNVEV (reference sequence). Deletions cut 0 bases from V and 0 bases from J, with 3 bases between. The CDR3 DNA is TGTGCCAGCAGTTTATCCAGCTCTGGAAACACCATATATTTT. Its translation is CASSLSSSGNTIYF.